Sequencing of this T cell receptor beta chain was carried out in a study of shared clonotypes between healthy human individuals. Study-level findings and limits: Owing to a small donor count, the genetic and exposure-history diversity represented was limited. Shared across a few donors were roughly 4.8% of the naive CD4 clonotypes.

The deep-level immunoSEQ assay was used. Sequencing used immunoSEQ multiplex PCR; TCRdb keeps in-frame clones, though not all of them. This table holds 2 million to 3 million clones, approximately 94% found once. Concerning this clone: Its target is unknown.

The CDR3 consists of 11 residues. The germline V gene encodes CDR1 MDHEN and CDR2 SYDVKM. The ends were cut back, 6 bases at V and 5 bases at J, with 7 bases in the middle. The V gene is TRBV28, the J gene TRBJ2-5; no definite D call. Input material: naive CD4+ T cells from PBMCs. Documented subset: CD45RA+ positively selected. The receptor was isolated from a man aged 18 to 29 in good health. Some clones in this sample may be carry-over from other donors' samples. CDR3 protein: CASSQDETQYF. CDR3 DNA: TGTGCCAGCAGCCAAGATGAGACCCAGTACTTC.